This TCR beta chain was found in a study of blood T cell repertoires in COVID-19. The germline V gene has CDR1 LNHNV and CDR2 YYDKDF (reference sequence). This CDR3 has 15 residues. V was clipped by 0 bases and J by 9 bases; unmatched bases: 6. TCRdb keeps only in-frame clones here, not all; method: immunoSEQ multiplex PCR. The table records more than 35,000 clones, just under 80% of them present only once. The sequenced material came from peripheral blood. The TCR sequence derives from an elderly man with active or convalescent COVID-19. This rearrangement joins TRBV15 to TRBJ2-1; TRBD1 aligns across 9 bases. CDR3 in amino acids: CATSRDRGQGTEQFF. CDR3 coding DNA: TGTGCCACCAGCAGAGATCGGGGACAGGGTACTGAGCAGTTCTTC.